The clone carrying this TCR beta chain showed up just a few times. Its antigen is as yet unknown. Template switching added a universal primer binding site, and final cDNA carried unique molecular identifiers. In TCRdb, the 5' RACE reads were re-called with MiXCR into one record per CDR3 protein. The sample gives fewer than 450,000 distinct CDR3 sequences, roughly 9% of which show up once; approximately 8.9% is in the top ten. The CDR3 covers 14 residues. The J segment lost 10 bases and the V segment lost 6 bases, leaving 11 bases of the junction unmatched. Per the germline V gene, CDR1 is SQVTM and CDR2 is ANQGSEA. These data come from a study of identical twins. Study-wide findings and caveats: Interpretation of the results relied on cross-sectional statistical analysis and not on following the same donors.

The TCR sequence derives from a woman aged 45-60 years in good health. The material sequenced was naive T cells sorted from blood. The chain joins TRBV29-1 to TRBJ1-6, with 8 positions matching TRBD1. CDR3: CSVAMTGDRSPLHF. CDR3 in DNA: TGCAGCGTCGCCATGACAGGGGACAGGTCACCCCTCCACTTT.